This paragraph covers one T cell receptor beta chain sequence. The antigen is not known. Germline loops: CDR1 MGHRA, CDR2 YSYEKL. V lost 4 bases and J 8 bases, leaving 17 bases between the germline ends. This CDR3 is built from 15 residues. Over chemoradiotherapy, repertoires were sampled more than once. The data stem from a study of chemoradiotherapy in HPV16-positive cancers. Overall study results and limits: During treatment, candidate HPV-specific clones and E7-related motifs expanded in tumor.

Method: immunoSEQ multiplex PCR; TCRdb's copy keeps in-frame clones and lacks some. Here the sample spans some 11,000 clones, 75% to 80% being singletons. The chain employs TRBV4-1 and TRBJ1-4; the D gene is possibly TRBD1 (5 bases). This specimen was acquired from a patient who underwent chemoradiotherapy. This sequence originates from a human donor with HPV-associated anogenital cancer. The CDR3 here is CASSRPQTQGEKLFF. CDR3 bases: TGCGCCAGCAGCCGTCCCCAAACGCAGGGAGAAAAACTGTTTTTT.